The next 2 T cell receptor beta chains were all read from a single sample in a study of blood T cells in healthy people across ages. Primers used in a second PCR of about 7 to 12 cycles were a sample-barcoded 5' primer and a J-beta primer mix. TCRdb re-derived calls from the 5' RACE reads in MiXCR, one entry per CDR3 protein. The data contain 730,000 or so distinct CDR3 sequences, 40% to 50% of them seen just once; the ten biggest clones take up about 30%. The sequencing input was blood. Receptors originate from a man older than 75 in good health.

Concerning this clonotype itself: A read error may be the cause here, since a much bigger clone is one base away. The chain joins TRBV29-1 to TRBJ2-5; tentatively, D is TRBD2 (6 bases). The J call may be incorrect, as the DNA end agrees better with TRBJ2-7. Germline V gene lookup returns CDR1 SQVTM and CDR2 ANQGSEA. CDR3 size: 12 residues. This CDR3 reads CSVDGGSYEQYF. The CDR3 DNA follows: TGCAGCGTTGACGGGGGTTCCTACGAGCAGTACTTC.

This clonotype was seen a few times. This rearrangement joins TRBV7-2 to TRBJ2-3; D ambiguous. Deletions cut 8 bases from V and 2 bases from J, with 8 bases between. The CDR3 totals 12 residues. From germline, CDR1 is SGHTA and CDR2 FQGNSA. The CDR3 DNA sequence: TGTGCCAGCGCCCCTCCCACAGATACGCAGTATTTT. Amino acids: CASAPPTDTQYF.